The T cell receptor beta chain described here comes from a study of technical replicates of blood from a few donors. This clone was observed a handful of times. Trimming removed 6 bases from V and 2 bases from J, with 8 bases in between. The length of the CDR3 is 13 residues. CDR1 and CDR2 from the germline V gene are SGHVS and FNYEAQ. TCRdb keeps only in-frame clones here, not all; method: immunoSEQ multiplex PCR. The data contain fewer than 75,000 clones, roughly 90% of them singletons. The chain joins TRBV7-6 to TRBJ1-5, with TRBD1 as a possible D gene (6 bases). The sequencing input was PBMCs. This clonotype was sampled from a human donor in good health. Some clones in this sample may be carry-over from other donors' samples. The CDR3 region is CASSPGGNQPQHF. The CDR3 DNA reads as TGTGCCAGCAGTCCAGGGGGCAATCAGCCCCAGCATTTT.